The 9 T cell receptor beta chains below all came from one sample that was sequenced in a study of cytomegalovirus exposure and HLA in healthy donors. The PCR employed 60 Vbeta primers together with 13 Jbeta primers. Generated by immunoSEQ multiplex PCR, the TCRdb table keeps only in-frame clones and is missing some. The sample has tens of thousands of clones; more than 65% are singletons. The source material was PBMCs. The receptors derive from a woman aged 18 to 35 in good health and CMV-seronegative.

The rearrangement joins TRBV6-5 to TRBJ2-7; 7 bases line up with TRBD1. The CDR3 extends over 15 amino acids. V was clipped by 7 bases and J by 2 bases; unmatched bases: 11. Germline V gene lookup returns CDR1 MNHEY and CDR2 SVGAGI. CDR3: CASTPTGTETYEQYF. The CDR3 region has the DNA TGTGCCAGCACCCCCACGGGGACAGAAACCTACGAGCAGTACTTC.

This clone was seen once. J is TRBJ1-1 and V is TRBV5-1; 7 bases are a match to TRBD1. V lost 8 bases and J lost 4; bases outside the gene matches: 5. CDR1 SGHRS and CDR2 YFSETQ come from the germline V gene. The CDR3 spans 12 residues. The CDR3 coding sequence is TGCGCCAGTAATTCAGGGGGCACTGAAGCTTTCTTT. Its translation: CASNSGGTEAFF.

The genes are TRBV28 and TRBJ1-6; D is perhaps TRBD1 (6 bases). Trimming pared 7 bases from V and 4 bases from J, leaving 17 bases between. This CDR3 contains 16 residues. The germline V gene has CDR1 MDHEN and CDR2 SYDVKM. CDR3 loop: CASTSPWGHYNSPLHF. Here the CDR3 DNA reads TGTGCCAGCACTTCCCCGTGGGGACATTATAATTCACCCCTCCACTTT.

V is TRBV19 and J is TRBJ1-1; 11 positions match TRBD1. CDR1 is LNHDA, CDR2 SQIVND, per germline (reference sequence). The CDR3 consists of 15 residues. Trimming took 3 bases from V and 9 from J; bases not matched to a gene: 9. The CDR3 is CASSIGQGAIFKAFF. The DNA of the CDR3 is TGTGCCAGTAGTATCGGACAGGGGGCGATTTTTAAAGCTTTCTTT.

The chain carries TRBV5-1 and TRBJ1-2; D call uncertain. Per germline, CDR1 SGHRS and CDR2 YFSETQ. CDR3 size: 14 residues. The V gene lost 4 bases and the J gene lost 4 bases, with 14 bases spanning the gap. CDR3 amino acids: CASSPGSGFYGYTF. The CDR3 DNA follows: TGCGCCAGCAGCCCGGGGTCGGGGTTCTATGGCTACACCTTC. The complete variable domain, with remaining parts taken from reference TRBV5-1 and TRBJ1-2, reads KAGVTQTPRYLIKTRGQQVTLSCSPISGHRSVSWYQQTPGQGLQFLFEYFSETQRNKGNFPGRFSGRQFSNSRSEMNVSTLELGDSALYLCASSPGSGFYGYTFGSGTRLTVV.

The chain carries TRBV11-3 and TRBJ2-7, with D perhaps TRBD2 (5 bases). The V gene's germline CDR1 is SGHNT and CDR2 YENEEA. Trimming removed 5 bases at V and 2 bases at J, with 13 bases between. This CDR3 has 14 amino acids. CDR3 in amino acids: CASSAEGNPYEQYF. The CDR3 coding sequence is TGTGCCAGCAGCGCCGAGGGAAACCCCTACGAGCAGTACTTC.

Concerning this clone itself: The junction shows a germline mismatch at one end, possibly a read error. The rearrangement uses TRBV18 and TRBJ1-2; 8 nucleotides match TRBD1. Germline CDR1 is KGHSH and CDR2 is LQKENI. The length of the CDR3 is 15 residues. For the CDR3, the DNA is TGTGCCAGCTGGGAAGGACAGGGTAATAGGTATGGCTACCCCTTC. Residues: CASWEGQGNRYGYPF.

This chain uses TRBV11-2 with TRBJ1-3, with D unresolved. V was trimmed by 5 bases and J by 4 bases, leaving 9 bases between them. Germline V lookup: CDR1 SGHAT, CDR2 FQNNGV. The CDR3 spans 13 residues. CDR3 amino acids: CASSPPPGNTIYF. The CDR3 nucleotides read TGTGCCAGCAGCCCCCCCCCAGGAAACACCATATATTTT.

V and J are TRBV4-3 and TRBJ1-1, with D maybe TRBD1 (6 bases). Germline V CDR1 and CDR2: LGHNA, YSLEER. The CDR3 contains 16 residues. Trimming removed 1 base at V and 4 bases at J, with 16 bases between. In DNA, the CDR3 is TGCGCCAGCAGCCAAGGGGCACAGGGTTGGGGCACTGAAGCTTTCTTT. It is translated as CASSQGAQGWGTEAFF.